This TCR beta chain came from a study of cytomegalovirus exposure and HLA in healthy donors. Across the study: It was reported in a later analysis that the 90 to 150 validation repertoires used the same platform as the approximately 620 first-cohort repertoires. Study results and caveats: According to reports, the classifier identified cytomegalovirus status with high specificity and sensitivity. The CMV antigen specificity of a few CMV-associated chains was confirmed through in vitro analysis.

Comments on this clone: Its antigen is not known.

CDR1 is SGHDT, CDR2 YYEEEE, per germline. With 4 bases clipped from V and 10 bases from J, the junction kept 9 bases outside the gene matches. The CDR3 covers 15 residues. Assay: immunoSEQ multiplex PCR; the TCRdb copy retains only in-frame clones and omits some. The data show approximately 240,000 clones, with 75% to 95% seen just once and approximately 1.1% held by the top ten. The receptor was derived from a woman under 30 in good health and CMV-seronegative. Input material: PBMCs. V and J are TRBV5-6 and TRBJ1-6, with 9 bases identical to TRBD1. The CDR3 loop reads CASSPRDRESSPLHF. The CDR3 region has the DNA TGTGCCAGCAGCCCCCGGGACAGGGAGAGCTCACCCCTCCACTTT. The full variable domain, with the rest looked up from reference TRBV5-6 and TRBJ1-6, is DAGVTQSPTHLIKTRGQQVTLRCSPKSGHDTVSWYQQALGQGPQFIFQYYEEEERQRGNFPDRFSGHQFPNYSSELNVNALLLGDSALYLCASSPRDRESSPLHFGNGTRLTVT.